The T cell receptor beta chain described here comes from a study of blood T cells in healthy people across ages. Study as a whole: The template switching approach captured approximately one barcoded beta molecule for every two T cells. Whole-study findings and limits: Older age coincided with a roughly linear decline in TCR beta diversity per million T cells. Percentage of naive T cells showed a strong correlation with TCR beta diversity.

A sample-barcoded 5' primer and a J-beta primer mix were used in a second PCR of roughly 6 to 12 cycles. MiXCR, applied by TCRdb to the 5' RACE reads, yields one record per CDR3 protein. The sample lists about 670,000 distinct CDR3 sequences, approximately 52% seen once, with approximately 15% in the top ten. In germline, CDR1 is GTSNPN, CDR2 SVGIG (reference sequence). The CDR3 is made up of 11 amino acids. Drawn from each donor were approximately 10 milliliters of peripheral blood. Ten or more counts support this clonotype. The antigen is not known. The junction does not match germline at one end; this may be a read error.

Source material: blood. The source is a woman older than 75 in good health. The V gene is TRBV30, the J gene TRBJ2-3; D is unclear. The CDR3 loop reads CSASNTDTQYF. The CDR3 bases are TGCTCGGCTTCTAACACAGATACGCAGTATTTT.